These T cell receptor beta chains were read from a single sample in a study of long-term antiretroviral therapy in people with HIV. Sequencing was performed with immunoSEQ multiplex PCR; in TCRdb, only in-frame clones are kept and a portion is missing. The sample lists just under 20,000 clones, 80% to 90% occurring once. This sample comprised unsorted PBMCs, obtained 2.1 years after starting antiretroviral therapy. The receptors shown here come from a man younger than 30 with HIV. Both conserved end residues are part of each CDR3. Fields, in order: CDR3 protein, CDR3 DNA, D gene, clone size, J gene, V gene. The D gene is left open where the match is weak. The size field is filled for only some rows; it gives once, few, many or a size class.

cdr3_aa: CASSQVRNREAFF
cdr3_nt: TGCGCCAGCAGCCAAGTCCGGAACAGGGAAGCTTTCTTT
d_call: NA
clone_size: NA
j_call: TRBJ1-1
v_call: TRBV4-3

cdr3_aa: CAITRDSRTDTQYF
cdr3_nt: TGTGCCATCACCAGGGACTCCCGGACAGATACGCAGTATTTT
d_call: NA
clone_size: NA
j_call: TRBJ2-3
v_call: TRBV10-3

cdr3_aa: CASSVGRQATPYEQYF
cdr3_nt: TGTGCCAGCAGTGTTGGGCGACAGGCAACTCCCTACGAGCAGTACTTC
d_call: NA
clone_size: NA
j_call: TRBJ2-7
v_call: TRBV6-1

cdr3_aa: CASREGGTYGYTF
cdr3_nt: TGTGCCAGCAGGGAAGGCGGGACCTATGGCTACACCTTC
d_call: NA
clone_size: NA
j_call: TRBJ1-2
v_call: TRBV7-6

cdr3_aa: CASSEVIDTEAFF
cdr3_nt: TGTGCCAGCAGTGAAGTGATAGACACTGAAGCTTTCTTT
d_call: NA
clone_size: NA
j_call: TRBJ1-1
v_call: TRBV6-1

cdr3_aa: CASSINRGAITPNYGYTF
cdr3_nt: TGTGCCAGTAGTATAAATAGGGGGGCCATCACTCCAAACTATGGCTACACCTTC
d_call: NA
clone_size: NA
j_call: TRBJ1-2
v_call: TRBV19

cdr3_aa: CASKGTSLRAQPQHF
cdr3_nt: TGTGCCAGTAAAGGGACTTCACTTAGGGCGCAGCCCCAGCATTTT
d_call: NA
clone_size: NA
j_call: TRBJ1-5
v_call: TRBV19

cdr3_aa: CASSLGWGTDTQYF
cdr3_nt: TGTGCCAGCAGCTTAGGGTGGGGCACAGATACGCAGTATTTT
d_call: NA
clone_size: NA
j_call: TRBJ2-3
v_call: TRBV11-2

cdr3_aa: CASRVAGTETYEQYF
cdr3_nt: TGTGCCAGCAGGGTGGCAGGGACGGAAACCTACGAGCAGTACTTC
d_call: NA
clone_size: NA
j_call: TRBJ2-7
v_call: TRBV6-6

cdr3_aa: CSGGSGGNQPQHF
cdr3_nt: TGCAGCGGAGGGTCGGGCGGCAATCAGCCCCAGCATTTT
d_call: NA
clone_size: NA
j_call: TRBJ1-5
v_call: TRBV29-1

cdr3_aa: CASSLTVKSAEAFF
cdr3_nt: TGTGCCAGTAGCCTGACAGTCAAAAGCGCTGAAGCTTTCTTT
d_call: NA
clone_size: NA
j_call: TRBJ1-1
v_call: TRBV19

cdr3_aa: CASSLGAPYEQYF
cdr3_nt: TGTGCCAGCAGCTTGGGAGCTCCCTACGAGCAGTACTTC
d_call: NA
clone_size: once
j_call: TRBJ2-7
v_call: TRBV7-2

cdr3_aa: CASSLSRDPRYEQYF
cdr3_nt: TGTGCCAGCAGCTTAAGTAGGGACCCCCGCTACGAGCAGTACTTC
d_call: NA
clone_size: NA
j_call: TRBJ2-7
v_call: TRBV7-6

cdr3_aa: CASSLSTPNQPQHF
cdr3_nt: TGTGCCAGCAGTTTATCGACACCGAATCAGCCCCAGCATTTT
d_call: NA
clone_size: NA
j_call: TRBJ1-5
v_call: TRBV27

cdr3_aa: CASSQERGSYEQYF
cdr3_nt: TGTGCCAGCAGCCAAGAGCGGGGGTCCTACGAGCAGTACTTC
d_call: TRBD2
clone_size: NA
j_call: TRBJ2-7
v_call: TRBV14

cdr3_aa: CASRGGFCVNNEQFF
cdr3_nt: TGTGCCAGCAGGGGGGGTTTTTGTGTTAACAATGAGCAGTTCTTC
d_call: NA
clone_size: NA
j_call: TRBJ2-1
v_call: TRBV21-1

cdr3_aa: CASSIGPGYEQYF
cdr3_nt: TGTGCCAGTAGTATAGGGCCGGGTTACGAGCAGTACTTC
d_call: NA
clone_size: few
j_call: TRBJ2-7
v_call: TRBV19

cdr3_aa: CASSITGNQPQHF
cdr3_nt: TGTGCCAGTAGTATAACAGGTAATCAGCCCCAGCATTTT
d_call: NA
clone_size: NA
j_call: TRBJ1-5
v_call: TRBV19

cdr3_aa: CASSQARYNEQFF
cdr3_nt: TGCGCCAGCAGCCAGGCTAGGTACAATGAGCAGTTCTTC
d_call: NA
clone_size: NA
j_call: TRBJ2-1
v_call: TRBV4-3

cdr3_aa: CSVAAIAGPNTGELFF
cdr3_nt: TGCAGCGTTGCGGCTATAGCGGGACCAAACACCGGGGAGCTGTTTTTT
d_call: TRBD2
clone_size: NA
j_call: TRBJ2-2
v_call: TRBV29-1

cdr3_aa: CASSQGHRSYEQYF
cdr3_nt: TGTGCCAGCAGCCAGGGACACCGCTCCTACGAGCAGTACTTC
d_call: NA
clone_size: NA
j_call: TRBJ2-7
v_call: TRBV7-8

cdr3_aa: CASSFGSGRTYEQYF
cdr3_nt: TGTGCCAGCAGCTTCGGTAGCGGGAGAACGTACGAGCAGTACTTC
d_call: TRBD2
clone_size: NA
j_call: TRBJ2-7
v_call: TRBV7-2

cdr3_aa: CASSLEPRGGTAYSPLHF
cdr3_nt: TGCGCCAGCAGCTTGGAACCTCGAGGAGGGACCGCTTATTCACCCCTCCACTTT
d_call: NA
clone_size: NA
j_call: TRBJ1-6
v_call: TRBV5-1

cdr3_aa: CSAWDGGELFF
cdr3_nt: TGCAGCGCTTGGGACGGCGGGGAGCTGTTTTTT
d_call: NA
clone_size: NA
j_call: TRBJ2-2
v_call: TRBV29-1

cdr3_aa: CASSIDLDTQYF
cdr3_nt: TGTGCCAGTAGTATAGATTTGGATACGCAGTATTTT
d_call: NA
clone_size: NA
j_call: TRBJ2-3
v_call: TRBV19

cdr3_aa: CASSSGLAGGNYNEQFF
cdr3_nt: TGTGCCAGCAGCTCTGGACTAGCGGGAGGGAACTACAATGAGCAGTTCTTC
d_call: TRBD2
clone_size: NA
j_call: TRBJ2-1
v_call: TRBV13

cdr3_aa: CASRSGGGYGYTF
cdr3_nt: TGTGCCAGCAGGTCCGGCGGGGGCTATGGCTACACCTTC
d_call: NA
clone_size: once
j_call: TRBJ1-2
v_call: TRBV2

cdr3_aa: CASSLGDRGADTQYF
cdr3_nt: TGCGCCAGCAGCTTGGGTGACAGGGGTGCAGATACGCAGTATTTT
d_call: TRBD1
clone_size: NA
j_call: TRBJ2-3
v_call: TRBV5-1

cdr3_aa: CASSPAGYMAEAFF
cdr3_nt: TGTGCCAGTAGCCCCGCGGGTTATATGGCTGAAGCTTTCTTT
d_call: NA
clone_size: NA
j_call: TRBJ1-1
v_call: TRBV19

cdr3_aa: CASSDSPGGTTNEQFF
cdr3_nt: TGTGCCAGCAGTGACTCGCCGGGGGGAACTACCAATGAGCAGTTCTTC
d_call: TRBD2
clone_size: once
j_call: TRBJ2-1
v_call: TRBV6-4

cdr3_aa: CASSYSSSKAPYEQYF
cdr3_nt: TGTGCCAGCAGTTACTCGAGCTCCAAGGCCCCTTACGAGCAGTACTTC
d_call: NA
clone_size: NA
j_call: TRBJ2-7
v_call: TRBV6-5

cdr3_aa: CASSLGSTGNGDYEQYF
cdr3_nt: TGCGCCAGCAGTCTGGGGTCCACAGGGAATGGTGACTACGAGCAGTACTTC
d_call: NA
clone_size: NA
j_call: TRBJ2-7
v_call: TRBV5-1

cdr3_aa: CAFSRGTAYEQYF
cdr3_nt: TGTGCCTTTTCCCGGGGGACAGCCTACGAGCAGTACTTC
d_call: NA
clone_size: NA
j_call: TRBJ2-7
v_call: TRBV30

cdr3_aa: CASSYRDTYNEQFF
cdr3_nt: TGTGCCAGCAGTTACCGGGACACCTACAATGAGCAGTTCTTC
d_call: NA
clone_size: NA
j_call: TRBJ2-1
v_call: TRBV6-6

cdr3_aa: CASSEGRYNEQFF
cdr3_nt: TGTGCCAGCAGCGAGGGAAGATACAATGAGCAGTTCTTC
d_call: NA
clone_size: NA
j_call: TRBJ2-1
v_call: TRBV7-3

cdr3_aa: CAWSLRDRVPYEQYF
cdr3_nt: TGTGCCTGGAGTCTCCGGGACAGGGTTCCCTACGAGCAGTACTTC
d_call: TRBD1
clone_size: once
j_call: TRBJ2-7
v_call: TRBV30

cdr3_aa: CASSYRGTGELFF
cdr3_nt: TGTGCCAGCAGCTATAGGGGCACCGGGGAGCTGTTTTTT
d_call: NA
clone_size: once
j_call: TRBJ2-2
v_call: TRBV11-1

cdr3_aa: CASSFGTGSPPLHF
cdr3_nt: TGTGCCAGTAGTTTCGGGACAGGCTCTCCACCCCTCCACTTT
d_call: TRBD1
clone_size: NA
j_call: TRBJ1-6
v_call: TRBV19

cdr3_aa: CASRTGTSGTYEQYF
cdr3_nt: TGTGCCAGCAGAACCGGGACTAGCGGGACCTACGAGCAGTACTTC
d_call: TRBD2
clone_size: NA
j_call: TRBJ2-7
v_call: TRBV27

cdr3_aa: CASSYYEQYF
cdr3_nt: TGCGCCAGCAGTTATTACGAGCAGTACTTC
d_call: NA
clone_size: few
j_call: TRBJ2-7
v_call: TRBV10-1

cdr3_aa: CASSLSLVVAYEQYF
cdr3_nt: TGTGCCAGCAGTTTAAGTCTGGTTGTCGCCTACGAGCAGTACTTC
d_call: NA
clone_size: NA
j_call: TRBJ2-7
v_call: TRBV27

cdr3_aa: CASSLVEDWTGEQYF
cdr3_nt: TGTGCCAGCAGCTTGGTCGAAGACTGGACGGGCGAGCAGTACTTC
d_call: NA
clone_size: NA
j_call: TRBJ2-7
v_call: TRBV5-6

cdr3_aa: CASSYGGINTEAFF
cdr3_nt: TGTGCCAGCAGTTACGGAGGAATCAACACTGAAGCTTTCTTT
d_call: NA
clone_size: NA
j_call: TRBJ1-1
v_call: TRBV6-5